The source of this T cell receptor (beta chain) is a study of T cells in Graves' hyperthyroidism and ophthalmopathy (dated by TCRdb to about 2019). Turning to the overall study: Peripheral blood was collected at initial diagnosis, before any treatment. To identify distinguishing TCR V-J signatures, a discovery cohort of some 99 patients was used, comprising some 45 with Graves' ophthalmopathy and around 57 with stable Graves' hyperthyroidism. According to the paper, TCR Vbeta CDR3 sequencing was carried out on over 130 peripheral blood samples, which came from 40 to 45 ophthalmopathy, some 73 hyperthyroidism and 17 progressor patients. Once sampling was done, hyperthyroidism patients were given methimazole at a starting dose of 30 mg daily, whereas ophthalmopathy patients were given high-dose intravenous methylprednisolone. An independent validation cohort of 18 to 20 hyperthyroidism patients and approximately 16 patients who later progressed to ophthalmopathy tested prospective prediction of ophthalmopathy. Thyroid tissue and blood T-cell repertoires from six Graves' hyperthyroidism patients were also compared in the study. The roughly 94 discovery patients were randomly split 7:3 into training and test sets. Here is what the overall study found, with its caveats: A 13 V-J signature model separated ophthalmopathy from stable hyperthyroidism, with just over 85% sensitivity and roughly 84% specificity in cross-validation and 80%/75% in testing. Most expanded thyroid clonotypes (frequency above 0.001) were also detected in blood, suggesting blood repertoires may reflect thyroid immune responses. In validation, the model predicted progression to ophthalmopathy a median of around six months before onset, with about 71% sensitivity and roughly 79% specificity. Sample size was not statistically predetermined, and blinding of investigators to group allocation was not performed.

About this clonotype: The antigen this receptor binds is unknown. A much larger clone is a single base away; this may be a read error.

A patient counted as having stable Graves' hyperthyroidism if no progression to ophthalmopathy occurred over 18 months of follow-up. Hyperthyroidism patients were newly diagnosed, had a disease duration of under 2 months, and were aged 18 to 65 years. Patients with uncontrolled infections, other autoimmune diseases, pregnancy or lactation were excluded. Diagnoses relied on clinical symptoms, serum thyroxine and TRAb, thyroid ultrasound and orbital computed tomography. PBMCs were isolated from about 10 ml of fresh peripheral blood by Ficoll-Paque density gradient centrifugation. Trizol reagent was used to extract total RNA, and RNA quality was then checked on an Agilent 2100 Bioanalyzer. Trimming at the junction amounts to 5 bases on V and 7 bases on J, and the germline ends lie 20 bases apart. Spanning cysteine to phenylalanine, the CDR3 consists of 14 amino acids. Of all the DNA, just the CDR3 is kept, 42 bases in frame from base 1. CDR1 and CDR2, looked up from the germline V gene (reference sequence), are DFQATT and SNEGSKA.

The TCR beta CDR3 regions were amplified from RNA transcripts. The first round of RT-PCR for the TCR CDR3 was performed with the HTBI primer set and the Qiagen OneStep RT-PCR kit. Libraries were constructed in a second round of multiplex PCR, after which size selection and purification were performed. Paired-end sequencing of the libraries was performed with 100 bp reads on an Illumina HiSeq2000. As for how the authors treated the data: Raw data were processed with SOAPnuke, discarding reads with adapters, uncalled bases, mean Phred below 15, or no exact constant-primer or identifier match. COPE v1.2.5 was used to merge high-quality paired reads, and clonotypes were defined as unique nucleotide sequences. MiTCR v1.1 was used to align clonotypes to the IMGT TRBV, TRBD and TRBJ reference segments. Only V-J combinations with frequency above 0.0001, covering approximately 99% of repertoires, were analysed. The TCS score was defined as the ratio of F50 (clonal expansion) to E x V (chaos), calculated using BLOSUM62-based TCRdist between CDR3 peptides within each V-J. Welch's t-statistics and random forest reduced around 520 V-J features to roughly 13, which were used in a naive Bayes classifier (R e1071). The Morisita-Horn index was used to measure how similar the thyroid and blood repertoires were. The raw public data were reprocessed by TCRdb itself: fastp quality trimming at Q25, MiXCR clonotype calling, in-frame beta chains only. Records with the same CDR3 protein are collapsed into one entry carrying the most frequent genes and DNA. The V and J calls were not made by the authors but by TCRdb's processing. In all, the sample holds roughly 840,000 distinct CDR3 sequences, and 38% of those were seen once. The ten most abundant clones make up about 8.9% of the sample.

The TCR was taken from a man aged 18 to 35 with Graves' hyperthyroidism. The sample consisted of blood. The chain is made from TRBV20-1 and TRBJ1-1, with no D gene named confidently. Here the CDR3 is given as CSAGPIDTLREAFF. The bases read TGCAGTGCTGGACCCATCGACACCCTACGTGAAGCTTTCTTT.